These T cell receptor beta chains were read from a single sample in a study of identical twins. TCRdb re-called the 5' RACE reads through MiXCR, storing one row per CDR3 protein. The sample includes under 450,000 distinct CDR3 sequences, roughly 20% of them seen just once. The sequenced sample was naive T cells sorted from blood. The receptors originated from a man in his forties or fifties in good health. Both conserved end residues are part of each CDR3. The D gene is left open where the match is weak. Only some rows state a clone size, as once, few, many or a class for expanded clones.

CDR3aa: CASSDTERNGYTF; CDR3nt: TGTGCCAGCAGCGATACCGAGAGGAATGGCTACACCTTC; d_gene: .; v_gene: TRBV7-8; j_gene: TRBJ1-2; abundance: .
CDR3aa: CASSLSSRIYEQYF; CDR3nt: TGTGCCAGCAGCTTAAGCTCACGGATCTACGAGCAGTACTTC; d_gene: .; v_gene: TRBV7-2; j_gene: TRBJ2-7; abundance: .
CDR3aa: CASTHVTRTYNEQFF; CDR3nt: TGTGCCAGCACCCATGTGACCCGAACCTACAATGAGCAGTTCTTC; d_gene: .; v_gene: TRBV21-1; j_gene: TRBJ2-1; abundance: .
CDR3aa: CSANRRAGETGELFF; CDR3nt: TGCAGTGCTAACCGCCGGGCGGGGGAAACCGGGGAGCTGTTTTTT; d_gene: TRBD2; v_gene: TRBV20-1; j_gene: TRBJ2-2; abundance: many
CDR3aa: CASSLRGGAGRTGELFF; CDR3nt: TGTGCCAGCAGCTTAAGGGGAGGGGCAGGGCGCACCGGGGAGCTGTTTTTT; d_gene: TRBD2; v_gene: TRBV7-8; j_gene: TRBJ2-2; abundance: many
CDR3aa: CSVETGPGETQYF; CDR3nt: TGCAGCGTTGAAACGGGGCCTGGAGAGACCCAGTACTTC; d_gene: .; v_gene: TRBV29-1; j_gene: TRBJ2-5; abundance: few
CDR3aa: CATAYNEQFF; CDR3nt: TGTGCCACCGCCTACAATGAGCAGTTCTTC; d_gene: .; v_gene: TRBV6-1; j_gene: TRBJ2-1; abundance: few
CDR3aa: CASSAGQGGATNEKLFF; CDR3nt: TGCGCCAGCAGCGCCGGACAGGGGGGGGCAACTAATGAAAAACTGTTTTTT; d_gene: TRBD1; v_gene: TRBV5-1; j_gene: TRBJ1-4; abundance: .
CDR3aa: CASRPGGGANEKLFF; CDR3nt: TGTGCCAGCAGACCGGGGGGAGGGGCGAACGAAAAACTGTTTTTT; d_gene: .; v_gene: TRBV28; j_gene: TRBJ1-4; abundance: .
CDR3aa: CASSLEAGSFYGYTF; CDR3nt: TGCGCCAGCAGCTTGGAGGCAGGATCTTTCTATGGCTACACCTTC; d_gene: .; v_gene: TRBV5-1; j_gene: TRBJ1-2; abundance: .
CDR3aa: CSVLRGGELFF; CDR3nt: TGCAGCGTCCTCAGGGGCGGGGAGCTGTTTTTT; d_gene: .; v_gene: TRBV29-1; j_gene: TRBJ2-2; abundance: .
CDR3aa: CASSLGRPNTGELFF; CDR3nt: TGTGCCAGCAGCTTGGGACGTCCGAACACCGGGGAGCTGTTTTTT; d_gene: .; v_gene: TRBV5-5; j_gene: TRBJ2-2; abundance: many
CDR3aa: CASSAAYGRNQPQHF; CDR3nt: TGTGCCAGCAGTGCAGCATATGGGCGCAATCAGCCCCAGCATTTT; d_gene: .; v_gene: TRBV6-4; j_gene: TRBJ1-5; abundance: many
CDR3aa: CASSSSGTSGSSGEQFF; CDR3nt: TGTGCCAGCAGCTCCTCCGGGACTAGCGGGAGCTCGGGGGAGCAGTTCTTC; d_gene: TRBD2; v_gene: TRBV9; j_gene: TRBJ2-1; abundance: few
CDR3aa: CSAPKAALQFF; CDR3nt: TGCAGTGCTCCCAAGGCGGCTTTGCAGTTCTTC; d_gene: .; v_gene: TRBV20-1; j_gene: TRBJ2-1; abundance: few
CDR3aa: CSVEDTSGRDTQYF; CDR3nt: TGCAGCGTTGAAGATACTAGCGGTAGAGATACGCAGTATTTT; d_gene: TRBD2; v_gene: TRBV29-1; j_gene: TRBJ2-3; abundance: .
CDR3aa: CASSGHNYEQYF; CDR3nt: TGTGCCAGCAGCGGACATAACTACGAGCAGTACTTC; d_gene: .; v_gene: TRBV7-9; j_gene: TRBJ2-7; abundance: .
CDR3aa: CASSQDPSSNQPQHF; CDR3nt: TGCGCCAGCAGCCAAGATCCCAGTAGCAATCAGCCCCAGCATTTT; d_gene: .; v_gene: TRBV4-1; j_gene: TRBJ1-5; abundance: few
CDR3aa: CASSFHPAYTEAFF; CDR3nt: TGTGCCAGCAGTTTTCATCCGGCCTACACTGAAGCTTTCTTT; d_gene: .; v_gene: TRBV12-3/TRBV12-4; j_gene: TRBJ1-1; abundance: few
CDR3aa: CASSRRGQGLYNEQFF; CDR3nt: TGTGCCAGCAGCCGCCGAGGACAGGGTCTTTACAATGAGCAGTTCTTC; d_gene: TRBD1; v_gene: TRBV4-2; j_gene: TRBJ2-1; abundance: .
CDR3aa: CATSEPGQGYNEQFF; CDR3nt: TGTGCCACCAGTGAGCCTGGACAGGGGTACAATGAGCAGTTCTTC; d_gene: TRBD1; v_gene: TRBV24-1; j_gene: TRBJ2-1; abundance: .
CDR3aa: CASSLDGLWTGELFF; CDR3nt: TGTGCCAGCAGCTTAGATGGGCTGTGGACCGGGGAGCTGTTTTTT; d_gene: .; v_gene: TRBV11-2; j_gene: TRBJ2-2; abundance: few
CDR3aa: CASSGRDRDTDTQYF; CDR3nt: TGTGCCAGTAGTGGCCGGGACAGGGACACAGATACGCAGTATTTT; d_gene: TRBD1; v_gene: TRBV19; j_gene: TRBJ2-3; abundance: .
CDR3aa: CASSRVPPGQGPYEQYF; CDR3nt: TGCGCCAGCAGCCGCGTCCCTCCGGGACAGGGGCCCTACGAGCAGTACTTC; d_gene: TRBD1; v_gene: TRBV4-3; j_gene: TRBJ2-7; abundance: .